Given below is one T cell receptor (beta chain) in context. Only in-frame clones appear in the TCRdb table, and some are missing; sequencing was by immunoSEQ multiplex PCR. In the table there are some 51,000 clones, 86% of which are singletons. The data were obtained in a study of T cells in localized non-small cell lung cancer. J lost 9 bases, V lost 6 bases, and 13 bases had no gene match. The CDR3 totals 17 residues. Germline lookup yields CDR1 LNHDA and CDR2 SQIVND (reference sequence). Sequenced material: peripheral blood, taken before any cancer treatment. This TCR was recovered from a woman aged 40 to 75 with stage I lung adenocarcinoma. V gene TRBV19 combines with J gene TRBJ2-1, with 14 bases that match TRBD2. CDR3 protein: CASSTPRLAGGRVEQFF. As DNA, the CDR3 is TGTGCCAGTAGCACTCCCAGACTAGCGGGGGGGCGGGTTGAGCAGTTCTTC.